The present T cell receptor (beta chain) was sequenced within a study of cytomegalovirus exposure and HLA in healthy donors. This clone was observed a handful of times. Its matching antigen is unknown. This CDR3 is also generated by other DNA sequences in the sample. PCR primers comprised 60 Vbeta and 13 Jbeta primers. The protocol was immunoSEQ multiplex PCR, while the TCRdb copy is restricted to in-frame clones and leaves out a portion. The repertoire holds over 65,000 clones, with around 67% as singletons. Study conclusions and caveats: Accurate prediction of most subjects' HLA-A and HLA-B alleles from TCR beta sequences was reported.

Germline CDR1 MNHEY, CDR2 SVGAGI. The CDR3 covers 15 residues. The ends were cut back, 0 bases at V and 0 bases at J, with 6 bases in the middle. This clonotype originated in a woman between 50 and 59 years old in good health and CMV-seropositive. The chain recombines TRBV6-5 with TRBJ1-3; perhaps TRBD1 as D (6 bases). Sequencing was carried out using PBMCs. The CDR3 nucleotides are TGTGCCAGCAGTTACTCAGGGGGCTCTGGAAACACCATATATTTT. It specifies CASSYSGGSGNTIYF.